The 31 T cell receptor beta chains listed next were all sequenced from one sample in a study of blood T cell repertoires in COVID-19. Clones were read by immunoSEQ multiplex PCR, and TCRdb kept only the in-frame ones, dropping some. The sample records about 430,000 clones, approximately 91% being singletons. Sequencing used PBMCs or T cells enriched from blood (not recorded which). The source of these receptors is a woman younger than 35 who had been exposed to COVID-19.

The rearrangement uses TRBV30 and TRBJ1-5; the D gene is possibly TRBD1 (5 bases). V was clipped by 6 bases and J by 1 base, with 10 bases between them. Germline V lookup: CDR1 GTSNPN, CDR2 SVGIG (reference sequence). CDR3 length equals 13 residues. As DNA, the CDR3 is TGTGCCTGTACTCGGGGGAGCAATCAGCCCCAGCATTTT. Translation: CACTRGSNQPQHF.

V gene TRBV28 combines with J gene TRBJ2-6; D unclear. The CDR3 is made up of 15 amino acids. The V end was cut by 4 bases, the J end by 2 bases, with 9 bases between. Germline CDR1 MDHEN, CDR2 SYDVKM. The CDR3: CASSSPTAGANVLTF. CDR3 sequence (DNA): TGTGCCAGCAGTTCGCCTACGGCTGGGGCCAACGTCCTGACTTTC.

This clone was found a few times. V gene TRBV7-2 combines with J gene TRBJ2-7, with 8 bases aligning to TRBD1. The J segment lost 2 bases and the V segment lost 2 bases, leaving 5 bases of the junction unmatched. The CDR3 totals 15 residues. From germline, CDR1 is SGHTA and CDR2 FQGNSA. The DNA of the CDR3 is TGTGCCAGCAGCTTATGGGGACAGGACGCCTACGAGCAGTACTTC. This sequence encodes CASSLWGQDAYEQYF.

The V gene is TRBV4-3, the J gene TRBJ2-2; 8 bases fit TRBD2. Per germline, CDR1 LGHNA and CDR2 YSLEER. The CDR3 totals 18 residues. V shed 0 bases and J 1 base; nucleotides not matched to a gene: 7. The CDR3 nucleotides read TGCGCCAGCAGCCAAGATAAGGGACTAGTAATGAACACCGGGGAGCTGTTTTTT. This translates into CASSQDKGLVMNTGELFF.

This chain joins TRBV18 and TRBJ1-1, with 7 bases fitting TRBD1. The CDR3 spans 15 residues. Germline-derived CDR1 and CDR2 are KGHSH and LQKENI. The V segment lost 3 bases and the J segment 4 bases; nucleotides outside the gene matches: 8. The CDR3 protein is CASSPETGKVTEAFF. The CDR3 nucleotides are TGTGCCAGCTCACCCGAGACAGGGAAGGTCACTGAAGCTTTCTTT.

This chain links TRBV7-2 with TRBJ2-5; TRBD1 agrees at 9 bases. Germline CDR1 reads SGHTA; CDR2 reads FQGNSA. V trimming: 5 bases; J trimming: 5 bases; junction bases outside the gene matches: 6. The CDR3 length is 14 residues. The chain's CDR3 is CASSAQGAGETQYF. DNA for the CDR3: TGTGCCAGCAGCGCACAGGGGGCAGGGGAGACCCAGTACTTC.

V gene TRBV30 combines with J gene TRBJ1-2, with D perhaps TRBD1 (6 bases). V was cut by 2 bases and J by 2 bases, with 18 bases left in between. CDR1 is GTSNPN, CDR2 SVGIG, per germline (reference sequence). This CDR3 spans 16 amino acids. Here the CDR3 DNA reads TGTGCCTGGAGTCGATACCAATGGACAGAGAACTATGGCTACACCTTC. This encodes CAWSRYQWTENYGYTF.

In DNA, the CDR3 is TGTGCCAGCAGCTTAGTAACGGCGATATTGGGACAACGAGGAAACACCATATATTTT. The encoded protein is CASSLVTAILGQRGNTIYF. The rearrangement uses TRBV7-8 and TRBJ1-3, with TRBD1 as a possible D gene (6 bases). The CDR3 length is 19 residues. Germline-derived CDR1 and CDR2 are SGHVS and FQNEAQ. Trimming stripped 1 base from V and 4 bases from J, with 23 bases between.

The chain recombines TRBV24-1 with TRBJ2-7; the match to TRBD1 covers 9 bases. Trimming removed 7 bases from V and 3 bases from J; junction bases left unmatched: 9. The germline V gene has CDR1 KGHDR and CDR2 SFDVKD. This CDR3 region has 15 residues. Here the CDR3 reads CATSLGGDRVYEQYF. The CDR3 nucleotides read TGTGCCACCAGCCTCGGTGGGGACAGGGTCTACGAGCAGTACTTC.

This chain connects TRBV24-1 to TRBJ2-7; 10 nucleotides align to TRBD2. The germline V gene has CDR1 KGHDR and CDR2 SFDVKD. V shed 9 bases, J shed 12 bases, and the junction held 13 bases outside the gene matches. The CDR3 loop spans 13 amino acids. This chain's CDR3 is CATQREGHQHRYF. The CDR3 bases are TGTGCCACCCAGCGGGAGGGCCATCAACATCGGTACTTC.

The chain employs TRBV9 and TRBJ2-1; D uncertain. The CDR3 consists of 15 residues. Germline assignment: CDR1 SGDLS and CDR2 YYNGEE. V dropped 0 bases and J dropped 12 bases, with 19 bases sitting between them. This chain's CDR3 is CASSVASLGGLGQFF. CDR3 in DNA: TGTGCCAGCAGCGTAGCTTCCCTTGGCGGTTTAGGGCAGTTCTTC. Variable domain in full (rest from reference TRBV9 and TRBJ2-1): DSGVTQTPKHLITATGQRVTLRCSPRSGDLSVYWYQQSLDQGLQFLIQYYNGEERAKGNILERFSAQQFPDLHSELNLSSLELGDSALYFCASSVASLGGLGQFFGPGTRLTVL.

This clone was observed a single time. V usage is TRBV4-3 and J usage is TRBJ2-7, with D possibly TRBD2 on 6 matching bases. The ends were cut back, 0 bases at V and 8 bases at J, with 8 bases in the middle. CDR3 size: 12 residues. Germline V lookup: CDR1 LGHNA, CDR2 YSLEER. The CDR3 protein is CASSQDGGKQYF. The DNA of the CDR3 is TGCGCCAGCAGCCAAGATGGCGGGAAGCAGTACTTC.

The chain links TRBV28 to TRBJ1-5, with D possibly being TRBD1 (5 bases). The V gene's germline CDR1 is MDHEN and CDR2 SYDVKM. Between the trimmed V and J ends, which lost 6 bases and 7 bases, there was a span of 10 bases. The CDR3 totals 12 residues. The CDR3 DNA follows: TGTGCCAGCAGCGGGGGGTGGCAGCCCCAGCATTTT. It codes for CASSGGWQPQHF.

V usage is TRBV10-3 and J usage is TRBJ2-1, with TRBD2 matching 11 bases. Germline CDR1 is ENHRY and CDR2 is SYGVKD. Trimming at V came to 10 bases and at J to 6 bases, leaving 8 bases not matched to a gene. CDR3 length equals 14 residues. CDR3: CATDSGGGSNEQFF. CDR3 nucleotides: TGTGCCACCGATAGCGGGGGGGGGAGCAATGAGCAGTTCTTC.

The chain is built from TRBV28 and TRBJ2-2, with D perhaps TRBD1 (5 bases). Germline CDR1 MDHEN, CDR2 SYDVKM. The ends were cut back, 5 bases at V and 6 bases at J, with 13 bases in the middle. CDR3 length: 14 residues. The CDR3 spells CASSATVSPGELFF. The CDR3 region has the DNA TGTGCCAGCAGTGCGACAGTTTCTCCCGGGGAGCTGTTTTTT. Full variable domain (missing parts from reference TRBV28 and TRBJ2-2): DVKVTQSSRYLVKRTGEKVFLECVQDMDHENMFWYRQDPGLGLRLIYFSYDVKMKEKGDIPEGYSVSREKKERFSLILESASTNQTSMYLCASSATVSPGELFFGEGSRLTVL.

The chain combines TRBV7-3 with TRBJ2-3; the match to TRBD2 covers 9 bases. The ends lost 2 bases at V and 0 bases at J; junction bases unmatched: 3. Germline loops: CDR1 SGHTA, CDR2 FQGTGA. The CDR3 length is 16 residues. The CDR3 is CASSLGLAQSTDTQYF. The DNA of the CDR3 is TGTGCCAGCAGCTTAGGACTAGCGCAAAGCACAGATACGCAGTATTTT.

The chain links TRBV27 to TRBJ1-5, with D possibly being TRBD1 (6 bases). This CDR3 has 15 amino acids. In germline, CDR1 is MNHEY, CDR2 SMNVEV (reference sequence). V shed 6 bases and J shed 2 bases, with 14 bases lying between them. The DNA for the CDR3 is TGTGCCAGCAGCCGGACAGTGAGCGGCAATCAGCCCCAGCATTTT. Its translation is CASSRTVSGNQPQHF.

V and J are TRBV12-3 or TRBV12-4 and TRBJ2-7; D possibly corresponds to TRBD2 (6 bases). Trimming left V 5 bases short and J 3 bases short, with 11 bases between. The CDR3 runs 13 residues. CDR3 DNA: TGTGCCAGCAGTCGGACTAAAAGCTACGAGCAGTACTTC. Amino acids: CASSRTKSYEQYF.

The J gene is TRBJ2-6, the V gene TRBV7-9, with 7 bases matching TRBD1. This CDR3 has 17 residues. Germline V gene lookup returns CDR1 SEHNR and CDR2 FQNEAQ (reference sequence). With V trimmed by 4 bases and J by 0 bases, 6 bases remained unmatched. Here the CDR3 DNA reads TGTGCCAGCAGCTCCAGGGGGACAGTCTCTGGGGCCAACGTCCTGACTTTC. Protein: CASSSRGTVSGANVLTF.

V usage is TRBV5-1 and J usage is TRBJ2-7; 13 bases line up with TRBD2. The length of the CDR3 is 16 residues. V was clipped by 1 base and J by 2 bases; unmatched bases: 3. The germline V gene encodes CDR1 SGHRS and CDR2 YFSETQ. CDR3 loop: CASSLLGLAGAYEQYF. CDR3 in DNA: TGCGCCAGCAGCTTGCTAGGACTAGCGGGAGCCTACGAGCAGTACTTC.

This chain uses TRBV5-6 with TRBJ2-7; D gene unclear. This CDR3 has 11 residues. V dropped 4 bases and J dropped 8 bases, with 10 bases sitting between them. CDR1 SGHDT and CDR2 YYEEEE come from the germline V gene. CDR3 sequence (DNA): TGTGCCAGCAGCCTGAGCGCCCAGCAGTACTTC. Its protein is CASSLSAQQYF.

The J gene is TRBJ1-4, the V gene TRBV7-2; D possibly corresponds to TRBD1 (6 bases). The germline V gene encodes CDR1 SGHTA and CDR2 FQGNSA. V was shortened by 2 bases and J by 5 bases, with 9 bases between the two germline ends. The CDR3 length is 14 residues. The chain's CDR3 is CASSLSGVNEKLFF. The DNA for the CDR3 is TGTGCCAGCAGCTTATCAGGGGTCAATGAAAAACTGTTTTTT.

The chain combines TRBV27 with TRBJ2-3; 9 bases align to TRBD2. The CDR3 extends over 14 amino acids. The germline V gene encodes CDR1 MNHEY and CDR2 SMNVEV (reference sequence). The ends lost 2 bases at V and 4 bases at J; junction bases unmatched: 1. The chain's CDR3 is CASSLAGGADTQYF. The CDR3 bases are TGTGCCAGCAGTTTAGCGGGGGGGGCAGATACGCAGTATTTT.

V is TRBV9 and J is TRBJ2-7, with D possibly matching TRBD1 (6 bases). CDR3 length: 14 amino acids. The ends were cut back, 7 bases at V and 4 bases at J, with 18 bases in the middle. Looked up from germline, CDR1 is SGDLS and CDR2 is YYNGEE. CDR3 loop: CASSATGWSYEQYF. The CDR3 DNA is TGTGCCAGCTCAGCCACAGGGTGGTCGTACGAGCAGTACTTC.

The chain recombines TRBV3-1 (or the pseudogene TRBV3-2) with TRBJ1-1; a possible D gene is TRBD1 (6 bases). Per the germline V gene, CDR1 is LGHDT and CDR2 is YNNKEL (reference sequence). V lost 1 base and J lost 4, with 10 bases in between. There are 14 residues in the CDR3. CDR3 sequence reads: CASSQATGSTEAFF. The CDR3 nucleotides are TGTGCCAGCAGCCAAGCCACAGGGAGCACTGAAGCTTTCTTT.

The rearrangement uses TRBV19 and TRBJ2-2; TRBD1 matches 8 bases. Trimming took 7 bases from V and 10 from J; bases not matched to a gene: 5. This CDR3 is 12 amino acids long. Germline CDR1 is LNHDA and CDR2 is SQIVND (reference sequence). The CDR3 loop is CASKGTGLELFF. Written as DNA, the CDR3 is TGTGCCAGTAAAGGGACAGGCTTGGAGCTGTTTTTT.

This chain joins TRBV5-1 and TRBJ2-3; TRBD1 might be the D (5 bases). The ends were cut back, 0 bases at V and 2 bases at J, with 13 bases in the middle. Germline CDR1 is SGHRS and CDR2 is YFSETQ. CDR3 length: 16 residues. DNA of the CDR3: TGCGCCAGCAGCTTGGGGCAGGGCGGATACACAGATACGCAGTATTTT. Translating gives CASSLGQGGYTDTQYF.

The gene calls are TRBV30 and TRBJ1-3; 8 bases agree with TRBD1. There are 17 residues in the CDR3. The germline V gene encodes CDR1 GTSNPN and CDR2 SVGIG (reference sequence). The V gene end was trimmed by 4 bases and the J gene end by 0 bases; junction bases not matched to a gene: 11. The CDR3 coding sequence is TGTGCCTGGACTAGACAGGGGATCCCTCTCTCTGGAAACACCATATATTTT. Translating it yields CAWTRQGIPLSGNTIYF.

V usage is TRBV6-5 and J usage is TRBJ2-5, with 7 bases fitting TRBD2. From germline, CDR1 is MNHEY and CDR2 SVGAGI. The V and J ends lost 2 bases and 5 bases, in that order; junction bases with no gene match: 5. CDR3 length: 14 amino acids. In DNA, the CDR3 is TGTGCCAGCAGTTACCCCGGGACTACTGAGACCCAGTACTTC. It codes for CASSYPGTTETQYF.

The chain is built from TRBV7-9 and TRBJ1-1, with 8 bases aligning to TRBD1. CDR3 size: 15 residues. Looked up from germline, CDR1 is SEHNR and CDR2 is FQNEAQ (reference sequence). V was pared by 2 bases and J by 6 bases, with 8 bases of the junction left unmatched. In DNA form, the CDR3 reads TGTGCCAGCAGCTTAAGGGCAGGGGGCCTCCCTGAAGCTTTCTTT. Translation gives CASSLRAGGLPEAFF.

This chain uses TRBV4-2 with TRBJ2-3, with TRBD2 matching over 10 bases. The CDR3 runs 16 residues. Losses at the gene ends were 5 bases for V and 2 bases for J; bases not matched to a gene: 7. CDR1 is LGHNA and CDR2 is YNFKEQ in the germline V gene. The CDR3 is CASSTSSGGATDTQYF. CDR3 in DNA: TGTGCCAGCAGCACTTCTAGCGGGGGTGCCACAGATACGCAGTATTTT.